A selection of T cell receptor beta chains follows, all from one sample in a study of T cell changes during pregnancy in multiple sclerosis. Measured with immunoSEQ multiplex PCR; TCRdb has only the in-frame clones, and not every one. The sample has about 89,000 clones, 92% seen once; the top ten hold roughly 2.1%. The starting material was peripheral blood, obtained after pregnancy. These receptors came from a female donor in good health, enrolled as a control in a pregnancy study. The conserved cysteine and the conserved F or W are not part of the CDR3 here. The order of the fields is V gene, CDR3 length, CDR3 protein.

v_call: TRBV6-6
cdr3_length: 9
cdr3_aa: AARADTEAF

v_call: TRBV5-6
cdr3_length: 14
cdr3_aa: ASSHIRQAGNTEAF

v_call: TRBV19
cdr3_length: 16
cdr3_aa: ASSYSLGSLGLSYEQY

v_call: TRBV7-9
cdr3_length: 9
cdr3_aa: ASSSEETQY

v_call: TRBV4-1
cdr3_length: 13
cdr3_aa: ASSQAGGGTYEQY

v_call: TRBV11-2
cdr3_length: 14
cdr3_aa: ASSPKSGRASSEQF

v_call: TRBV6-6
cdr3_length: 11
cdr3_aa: ASTSRGTNEQF

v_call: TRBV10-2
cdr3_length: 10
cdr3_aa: ASSEAKGLAY

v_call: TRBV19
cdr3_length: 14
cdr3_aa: ASSPTSGGLGEKLF

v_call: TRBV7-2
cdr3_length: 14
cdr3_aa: ASSLDRGATNEKLF

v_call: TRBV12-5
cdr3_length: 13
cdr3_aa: ASGNNQGSNQPQH

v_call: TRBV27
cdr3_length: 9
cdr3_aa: ASKGPRTQY

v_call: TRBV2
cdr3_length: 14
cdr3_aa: ASNTGGWVSNEKLF

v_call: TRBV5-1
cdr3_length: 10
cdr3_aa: ASSFSGVGYT

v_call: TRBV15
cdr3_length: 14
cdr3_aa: ATSRGTGTGTSGQF

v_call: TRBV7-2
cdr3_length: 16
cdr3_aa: ASSLKGFGQLWNYEQY

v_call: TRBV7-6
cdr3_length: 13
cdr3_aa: ASSLGRGPNTEAF

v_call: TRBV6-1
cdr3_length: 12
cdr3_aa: ASKLTGQSTEAF

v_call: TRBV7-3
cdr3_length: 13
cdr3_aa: ASSLTRGGRNEQF

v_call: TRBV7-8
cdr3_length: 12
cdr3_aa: ASSIAYLAYEQY

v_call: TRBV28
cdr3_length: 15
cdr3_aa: ASSLLIGLTSNQPQH

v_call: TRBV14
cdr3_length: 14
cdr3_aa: ASSPHLGRDLYGYT

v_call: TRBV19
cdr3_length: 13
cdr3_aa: ASSIRTGGGTEAF

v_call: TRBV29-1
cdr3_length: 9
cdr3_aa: SVHRATEAF

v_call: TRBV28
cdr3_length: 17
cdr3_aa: ASSLSHLQGGGPGETQY

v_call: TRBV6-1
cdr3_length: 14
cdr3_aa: ASSEGRGYTNSPLH

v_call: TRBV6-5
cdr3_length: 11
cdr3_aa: ASTPGQKETQY

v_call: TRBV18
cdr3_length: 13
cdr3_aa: ASSPRLADNSPLH

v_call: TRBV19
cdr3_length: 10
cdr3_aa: ASSMKWGPAH